The 15 T cell receptor beta chains listed next were all sequenced from one sample in a study of blood T cell repertoires in COVID-19. Clones were sequenced by immunoSEQ multiplex PCR, and TCRdb holds only the in-frame ones, with some missing. The sample shows approximately 110,000 clones, about 85% of them seen only once. The sequenced sample consisted of peripheral blood. These receptors came from a man aged 35 to 55 with acute or convalescent COVID-19.

V gene TRBV3-1 (or the pseudogene TRBV3-2) combines with J gene TRBJ1-2; 8 positions match TRBD1. Germline V gives CDR1 LGHDT, CDR2 YNNKEL (reference sequence). This CDR3 is 14 amino acids long. The junction had 7 bases not matched to a gene; V was cut back by 4 bases and J by 6 bases. DNA of the CDR3: TGTGCCAGCAGCCTTACCTACAGGGGGAATGGCTACACCTTC. This encodes CASSLTYRGNGYTF.

The chain recombines TRBV11-2 with TRBJ2-2; TRBD2 matches at 8 bases. This CDR3 region has 15 residues. J lost 0 bases, V lost 4 bases, and 1 base had no gene match. CDR1 and CDR2 (germline): SGHAT, FQNNGV. CDR3 protein: CASSSGLANTGELFF. CDR3 DNA sequence: TGTGCCAGCAGCTCGGGACTAGCGAACACCGGGGAGCTGTTTTTT.

V gene TRBV29-1 combines with J gene TRBJ1-2; D is undetermined. The CDR3 is 14 amino acids. Trimming removed 6 bases from V and 6 bases from J, with 20 bases in between. Germline V gene sequence: CDR1 SQVTM, CDR2 ANQGSEA. The CDR3 DNA follows: TGCAGCGTCTTAATGGGAGGGATAGGCGATGGCTACACCTTC. Translated, it gives CSVLMGGIGDGYTF.

The J gene is TRBJ2-1, the V gene TRBV5-1, with TRBD2 matching over 8 bases. J gave up 2 bases and V 2 bases, and 6 bases lay outside the gene matches. The CDR3 has 16 amino acids. Germline loops: CDR1 SGHRS, CDR2 YFSETQ. The CDR3 bases are TGCGCCAGCAGCTTTAAAGCGGGGGTACCCTACAATGAGCAGTTCTTC. Protein sequence: CASSFKAGVPYNEQFF.

This chain uses TRBV7-3 with TRBJ2-3, with 8 bases fitting TRBD2. Losses at the gene ends were 3 bases for V and 2 bases for J; bases not matched to a gene: 4. The CDR3 is 15 residues long. Germline CDR1 reads SGHTA; CDR2 reads FQGTGA. The CDR3 region has the DNA TGTGCCAGCAGCTTGAGCGGGGGTAACACAGATACGCAGTATTTT. Translation gives CASSLSGGNTDTQYF.

V and J are TRBV27 and TRBJ1-5; the D gene is possibly TRBD1 (5 bases). V was clipped by 5 bases and J by 2 bases, with 16 bases between them. There are 16 residues in the CDR3. Germline CDR1 is MNHEY and CDR2 is SMNVEV (reference sequence). CDR3 region: CASSPQGKGGNQPQHF. The CDR3 nucleotides are TGTGCCAGCAGTCCTCAGGGTAAAGGGGGCAATCAGCCCCAGCATTTT.

This clone was counted once. The rearrangement joins TRBV28 to TRBJ1-4; tentative D call: TRBD1 (5 bases). The CDR3 contains 14 residues. V gave up 6 bases and J gave up 6 bases, with 14 bases separating them. Germline V gene lookup returns CDR1 MDHEN and CDR2 SYDVKM. The CDR3 sequence is CASRRPRDYEKLFF. For the CDR3, the DNA is TGTGCCAGCAGACGGCCCCGGGACTATGAAAAACTGTTTTTT.

J is TRBJ2-7 and V is TRBV14, with 7 bases matching TRBD1. The V gene end was trimmed by 2 bases and the J gene end by 2 bases; junction bases not matched to a gene: 3. CDR1 and CDR2 from the germline V gene are SGHDN and FVKESK. The length of the CDR3 is 14 residues. The CDR3 region has the DNA TGTGCCAGCAGCCAACGGACAGGACCCTACGAGCAGTACTTC. Protein sequence: CASSQRTGPYEQYF.

V usage is TRBV15 and J usage is TRBJ2-3; D ambiguous. The CDR3 covers 14 residues. Trimming took off 2 bases at V and 2 bases at J, with 8 bases between the two ends. From germline, CDR1 is LNHNV and CDR2 YYDKDF (reference sequence). The CDR3, as DNA: TGTGCCACCAGCAGATCTCCCCTCACAGATACGCAGTATTTT. Its translation is CATSRSPLTDTQYF. The variable domain in full, with the rest retrieved from reference TRBV15 and TRBJ2-3, is DAMVIQNPRYQVTQFGKPVTLSCSQTLNHNVMYWYQQKSSQAPKLLFHYYDKDFNNEADTPDNFQSRRPNTSFCFLDIRSPGLGDTAMYLCATSRSPLTDTQYFGPGTRLTVL.

The chain links TRBV16 to TRBJ1-6; D unresolved. V was shortened by 1 base and J by 6 bases, with 13 bases between the two germline ends. This CDR3 has 16 amino acids. Germline lookup yields CDR1 KGHSY and CDR2 FQNENV. The CDR3 sequence is CASSQFHGSGNSPLHF. Here the CDR3 DNA reads TGTGCCAGCAGCCAATTTCACGGGTCCGGTAATTCACCCCTCCACTTT.

This chain uses TRBV2 with TRBJ2-5; 7 positions match TRBD2. CDR1 and CDR2 (germline): SNHLY, FYNNEI. V lost 6 bases, J lost 2 bases, and 6 bases stayed unmatched. The CDR3 totals 14 residues. CDR3 sequence: CASRKGTTQETQYF. CDR3 in DNA: TGTGCCAGCAGGAAGGGGACTACACAAGAGACCCAGTACTTC.

The V gene is TRBV5-1, the J gene TRBJ2-6; 9 bases fit TRBD1. Per the germline V gene, CDR1 is SGHRS and CDR2 is YFSETQ. V shed 0 bases and J 1 base; nucleotides not matched to a gene: 5. The CDR3 spans 18 residues. The CDR3 loop reads CASSLERGQGSGANVLTF. The DNA for the CDR3 is TGCGCCAGCAGCTTGGAACGGGGACAGGGTTCTGGGGCCAACGTCCTGACTTTC.

The V and J genes are TRBV6-1 and TRBJ2-2; a weak D match, TRBD1 (5 bases). CDR3 length equals 15 residues. The germline CDR1 and CDR2 sequences are MNHNS and SASEGT. The V end was cut by 1 base, the J end by 7 bases, with 13 bases between. The CDR3: CASSEVPGWVGELFF. The CDR3 DNA reads TGTGCCAGCAGTGAAGTCCCAGGGTGGGTCGGGGAGCTGTTTTTT.

V is TRBV18 and J is TRBJ2-1; 13 bases are shared with TRBD2. J lost 7 bases, V lost 5 bases, and 5 bases had no gene match. The CDR3 spans 15 residues. CDR1 and CDR2 (germline): KGHSH, LQKENI. Here the CDR3 DNA reads TGTGCCAGCTCAGGACTAGCGGGGGCCCTAAATGAGCAGTTCTTC. Translation: CASSGLAGALNEQFF. Drawing the rest from reference TRBV18 and TRBJ2-1, the complete variable domain is NAGVMQNPRHLVRRRGQEARLRCSPMKGHSHVYWYRQLPEEGLKFMVYLQKENIIDESGMPKERFSAEFPKEGPSILRIQQVVRGDSAAYFCASSGLAGALNEQFFGPGTRLTVL.

V is TRBV14 and J is TRBJ2-7, with 8 bases matching TRBD1. CDR1 and CDR2 (germline): SGHDN, FVKESK. J gave up 11 bases and V 6 bases, and 12 bases lay outside the gene matches. CDR3 length: 13 amino acids. The CDR3 DNA reads as TGTGCCAGCAGTCCCACCGGACAGGGTCGGAAGTACTTC. Protein sequence: CASSPTGQGRKYF.